The sequence of this T cell receptor (beta chain) was determined in a study of human T cells and chemical hapten exposure. TCRdb independently ran MiXCR on the RACE reads; one entry per CDR3 protein. This sample has approximately 68,000 distinct CDR3 sequences, with about 8% found just once. Time point described: patch test 2, 6 weeks after DPC sensitization. Treatment reported: therapeutic diphenylcyclopropenone sensitization with weekly scalp DPC. There are many counts of this clonotype. Germline-derived CDR1 and CDR2 are SQVTM and ANQGSEA. V gave up 5 bases and J gave up 2 bases, with 10 bases separating them. The length of the CDR3 is 12 residues.

This receptor was obtained from a woman between 45 and 65 years old with alopecia areata. Some clones in this sample may be carry-over from other donors' samples. Specimen: whole blood, collected in connection with sensitization to the hapten diphenylcyclopropenone (DPC). This chain connects TRBV29-1 to TRBJ2-7; D ambiguous. The CDR3 spells CSVSKSAYEQYF. Written as DNA, the CDR3 is TGCAGCGTTTCTAAATCAGCCTACGAGCAGTACTTC.